This TCR beta chain was identified during a study of blood T cell repertoires in COVID-19 (dated by TCRdb to between 2020 and 2021). With regard to the full study: The collaborator samples originated in the United States, Italy and Spain and spanned the acute and convalescent phases of COVID-19. The material from the prospective study consisted of cDNA or gDNA derived from T cells, B-cell-depleted T cells, or PBMCs. Subjects who had been exposed to COVID-19, were actively infected with it, or had recovered from it provided the deeply sampled blood TCRbeta repertoires that made up the dataset. A freely available public database, intended as a resource for researchers studying the immune response to SARS-CoV-2, is where the repertoires were released. The samples were drawn from two sources: the first 160 participants of the ongoing ImmuneRACE study, and 1,254 subjects contributed by 6 global collaborators. Nearly every sample came with metadata listing a de-identified subject ID, COVID-19 status, age in years and sex. Where available, HLA class I and class II types were obtained from metadata supplied by the sample provider rather than from assay-based typing. What the research found in general, with its limitations: The amount of clinical and demographic metadata varied by source and participant and was provided uncurated.

Each collaborating institution followed its own protocols to collect whole blood in K2EDTA tubes. Collaborator samples were shipped for TCRbeta analysis as frozen whole blood, isolated PBMCs, or DNA extracted from either sample type. The CDR3 starts with the cysteine, ends with the phenylalanine, and has 17 residues. The retained sequence is limited to the CDR3, 51 bases, with the frame set at the first base. V loses 5 bases at its end and J loses 0 bases; junction bases beyond the gene matches: 10. CDR1 and CDR2, looked up from the germline V gene, are SGHAT and FQNNGV. TCRbeta CDR3 regions were amplified from genomic DNA by means of the immunoSEQ Assay, a bias-controlled multiplex PCR. On the authors' methods: Nucleated cell counts per sample were estimated from amplification of reference gene primers within the assay. To quantify the absolute abundance of each unique TCRbeta CDR3 rearrangement, sequence reads were collapsed and filtered. For each sample, productive Simpson clonality was calculated as the square root of Simpson's diversity index over productive rearrangements. Not all clones reach the TCRdb copy of this immuneACCESS table, which keeps in-frame sequences only. Checked studies attribute under half of the gap to unresolved V genes and leave the rest unexplained. From that table come the V and J calls and clone size; the DNA was used to work out D and trimming. The sample data list 200,000 or so clones, and 85% to 90% of these were observed just once. The ten largest account for less than 3.5% of the sample.

Regarding this clone: Its antigen remains unidentified. Base qualities are not provided; no much larger clone lies one nucleotide away. In the same sample, other DNA sequences code for this CDR3.

The source of this sequence is a woman in her sixties or seventies with acute or convalescent COVID-19. Sequenced input: peripheral blood. Recombination joined TRBV11-2 with TRBJ1-3; the central 7 bases match TRBD1. This receptor carries the CDR3 CASSPRQGVGSGNTIYF. The sequenced DNA is TGTGCCAGCAGCCCTCGACAGGGAGTCGGCTCTGGAAACACCATATATTTT.